Presented here are 2 T cell receptor beta chains from one specimen sequenced in a study of beta chain features in type 1 diabetes. Reverse transcription of all isolated RNA meant that expressed TCRB transcripts were sequenced. The data were produced by immunoSEQ multiplex PCR, yet TCRdb's version contains in-frame clones alone and is incomplete. The sample comprises 250,000 to 350,000 clones, 13% to 15% of which are singletons, and 5.5% to 7.5% rests with the top ten. Sequencing used central memory CD4+ T cells from blood. All receptors come from a young man in good health.

This clone was picked up a small number of times. The chain links TRBV7-9 to TRBJ2-3, with 10 bases that match TRBD2. V gave up 5 bases and J gave up 5 bases; unmatched junction bases: 13. This CDR3 has 17 residues. The germline V gene has CDR1 SEHNR and CDR2 FQNEAQ (reference sequence). CDR3 loop: CASSLLTSGWLGDTQYF. For the CDR3, the DNA is TGTGCCAGCAGCCTTTTGACTAGCGGGTGGCTGGGAGATACGCAGTATTTT.

This clone was seen a handful of times. The chain couples TRBV4-2 to TRBJ1-3, with a possible D match to TRBD1 (6 bases). The CDR3 length is 14 residues. CDR1 and CDR2 from the germline V gene are LGHNA and YNFKEQ. The V gene lost 2 bases and the J gene lost 4 bases, with 9 bases spanning the gap. The CDR3 sequence is CASSQPGDGNTIYF. The CDR3 region has the DNA TGTGCCAGCAGCCAACCAGGGGACGGAAACACCATATATTTT.